These 29 T cell receptor beta chains were sequenced from one sample in a study of blood T cell repertoires in COVID-19. Repertoires were generated with immunoSEQ multiplex PCR, while TCRdb's copy carries only in-frame clones and drops some. The sample carries over 100,000 clones, around 89% recorded once. Sequenced input: peripheral blood. These TCRs come from a man in his sixties with COVID-19, enrolled during active disease.

The genes are TRBV5-4 and TRBJ2-5; 12 positions agree with TRBD2. This CDR3 has 18 amino acids. Germline-derived CDR1 and CDR2 are SGHNT and YYREEE (reference sequence). J lost 5 bases, V lost 1 base, and 12 bases had no gene match. This CDR3 reads CASSLMPSGGAIGETQYF. CDR3 DNA: TGTGCCAGCAGCTTGATGCCTAGCGGGGGGGCAATTGGTGAGACCCAGTACTTC.

This clone is a singleton in its sample. The chain combines TRBV9 with TRBJ2-1, with 9 bases matching TRBD1. J lost 6 bases, V lost 4 bases, and 2 bases had no gene match. The CDR3 covers 13 residues. Germline loops: CDR1 SGDLS, CDR2 YYNGEE. As DNA, the CDR3 is TGTGCCAGCAGCCTGGACAGGGGCAATGAGCAGTTCTTC. Its protein product is CASSLDRGNEQFF.

J is TRBJ2-7 and V is TRBV2; 14 positions match TRBD2. The J segment lost 4 bases and the V segment lost 3 bases, leaving 5 bases of the junction unmatched. The CDR3 contains 16 residues. Germline-derived CDR1 and CDR2 are SNHLY and FYNNEI. DNA of the CDR3: TGTGCCAGCAGTGACGGACTAGCGGGGGGCATGTACGAGCAGTACTTC. This translates into CASSDGLAGGMYEQYF.

This chain uses TRBV5-4 with TRBJ1-1; TRBD1 is a possible D gene (5 bases). Germline V lookup: CDR1 SGHNT, CDR2 YYREEE (reference sequence). Trimming removed 4 bases from V and 3 bases from J, with 13 bases in between. CDR3 length: 14 residues. The CDR3 sequence is CASSQGGRDTEAFF. CDR3 sequence (DNA): TGTGCCAGCAGCCAGGGAGGGAGGGACACTGAAGCTTTCTTT.

The gene calls are TRBV29-1 and TRBJ2-2; no firm D call. This CDR3 is 11 amino acids long. V was clipped by 6 bases and J by 3 bases, with 5 bases between them. The germline V gene encodes CDR1 SQVTM and CDR2 ANQGSEA. DNA for the CDR3: TGCAGCGTGGCAGACACCGGGGAGCTGTTTTTT. The encoded protein is CSVADTGELFF.

This clone is a singleton in its sample. This chain links TRBV11-3 with TRBJ1-1; 9 positions agree with TRBD1. CDR1 is SGHNT, CDR2 YENEEA, per germline. The ends lost 5 bases at V and 7 bases at J; junction bases unmatched: 5. This CDR3 is 13 amino acids long. This chain's CDR3 is CASSIQTGGEAFF. The CDR3 nucleotides read TGTGCCAGCAGCATCCAGACAGGGGGTGAAGCTTTCTTT.

This chain connects TRBV2 to TRBJ2-3; 9 bases map to TRBD2. Unmatched junction bases numbered 7, after V lost 2 bases and J lost 1 base. The germline gives CDR1 SNHLY, CDR2 FYNNEI. CDR3 length: 17 residues. CDR3 nucleotide sequence: TGTGCCAGCAGTGAACCCCACATAGCGGGGGGCACAGATACGCAGTATTTT. Its translation: CASSEPHIAGGTDTQYF.

This CDR3 reads CSASPMGLPNQPQHF. CDR3 bases: TGCAGTGCTAGTCCCATGGGGCTCCCCAATCAGCCCCAGCATTTT. This chain uses TRBV20-1 with TRBJ1-5; weak D call: TRBD1 (5 bases). V gave up 3 bases and J gave up 3 bases, with 15 bases separating them. There are 15 residues in the CDR3. Germline V gene data show CDR1 as DFQATT and CDR2 as SNEGSKA (reference sequence).

The chain joins TRBV24-1 to TRBJ2-3, with TRBD2 matching 7 bases. After removal of 9 bases from V and 2 bases from J, the junction contained 10 bases not matched to a gene. The V gene's germline CDR1 is KGHDR and CDR2 SFDVKD. The CDR3 extends over 15 amino acids. The CDR3 protein is CATAKKGLLTDTQYF. As DNA, the CDR3 is TGTGCCACCGCCAAGAAGGGACTACTCACAGATACGCAGTATTTT.

J is TRBJ2-2 and V is TRBV30; tentative D call: TRBD2 (6 bases). V was shortened by 4 bases and J by 4 bases, with 10 bases between the two germline ends. Germline CDR1 is GTSNPN and CDR2 is SVGIG (reference sequence). CDR3 length: 13 residues. CDR3 loop: CAWTWRGTGELFF. In DNA, the CDR3 is TGTGCCTGGACCTGGCGGGGCACCGGGGAGCTGTTTTTT.

This chain joins TRBV5-8 and TRBJ2-5; D possibly corresponds to TRBD1 (6 bases). V lost 2 bases and J lost 2, with 16 bases in between. CDR1 is SGHTS, CDR2 YDEGEE, per germline. CDR3 length: 16 residues. CDR3 residues: CASSFFRGRGQETQYF. The CDR3 DNA follows: TGTGCCAGCAGCTTCTTCAGGGGTCGTGGGCAAGAGACCCAGTACTTC.

This clone was seen more than once but under ten times. V gene TRBV5-4 combines with J gene TRBJ1-3, with D perhaps TRBD1 (5 bases). V was cut by 0 bases and J by 2 bases, with 9 bases left in between. Germline lookup yields CDR1 SGHNT and CDR2 YYREEE (reference sequence). The CDR3 totals 15 residues. As DNA, the CDR3 is TGTGCCAGCAGCTTGGTTGGGGGGACTGGAAACACCATATATTTT. This gives the protein CASSLVGGTGNTIYF.

The chain links TRBV6-1 to TRBJ2-7; perhaps TRBD1 as D (6 bases). The V end lost 3 bases, the J end lost 3 bases, and 9 bases lay between the germline ends. Germline CDR1 and CDR2: MNHNS and SASEGT. The CDR3 spans 13 residues. This CDR3 is CASSDRGIYEQYF. CDR3 in DNA: TGTGCCAGCAGTGACAGGGGAATCTACGAGCAGTACTTC.

The chain employs TRBV24-1 and TRBJ2-1; D possibly corresponds to TRBD2 (5 bases). Germline CDR1 reads KGHDR; CDR2 reads SFDVKD. V lost 4 bases to trimming and J lost 9 bases, with 9 bases between them. The CDR3 is made up of 12 amino acids. The DNA of the CDR3 is TGTGCCACCAGTGACGGACTGGGTGAGCAGTTCTTC. It codes for CATSDGLGEQFF.

The V and J genes are TRBV7-3 and TRBJ1-4; 7 bases are a match to TRBD1. Trimming took 5 bases from V and 5 from J; bases not matched to a gene: 5. The CDR3 totals 14 residues. Germline CDR1 reads SGHTA; CDR2 reads FQGTGA. This chain's CDR3 is CASSKGQRNEKLFF. CDR3 bases: TGTGCCAGCAGCAAGGGACAGCGGAATGAAAAACTGTTTTTT.

V is TRBV7-8 and J is TRBJ1-5, with D possibly being TRBD1 (5 bases). Germline CDR1 and CDR2: SGHVS and FQNEAQ. V gave up 4 bases and J gave up 6 bases, with 16 bases separating them. The CDR3 has 15 residues. The CDR3 loop reads CASSSLVGPGQPQHF. CDR3 bases: TGTGCCAGCAGCTCCCTAGTGGGGCCCGGTCAGCCCCAGCATTTT.

This rearrangement joins TRBV7-9 to TRBJ1-1; perhaps TRBD1 as D (5 bases). Germline V CDR1 and CDR2: SEHNR, FQNEAQ (reference sequence). The CDR3 has 13 amino acids. The V and J ends lost 7 bases and 11 bases respectively, with 20 bases between them. DNA for the CDR3: TGTGCCAGCACCCTTCCGGAGGGGTTAAAGGCTTTCTTT. Its translation is CASTLPEGLKAFF.

The chain employs TRBV19 and TRBJ1-1; D perhaps matches TRBD1 (6 bases). Germline CDR1 reads LNHDA; CDR2 reads SQIVND (reference sequence). Deletions cut 10 bases from V and 5 bases from J, with 20 bases between. The CDR3 runs to 14 residues. The CDR3 coding sequence is TGTGCCACCCACCCTACAGGGAGGGGGACTGAAGCTTTCTTT. Residues: CATHPTGRGTEAFF.

V usage is TRBV12-5 and J usage is TRBJ1-5, with a tentative D call TRBD1 (6 bases). This CDR3 has 13 amino acids. The germline V gene encodes CDR1 LGHNT and CDR2 FRNRAP. V was pared by 4 bases and J by 6 bases, with 10 bases between. CDR3 DNA sequence: TGTGCTAGTGGTTCAGGGGCTGGTCAGCCCCAGCATTTT. Its translation: CASGSGAGQPQHF.

The chain employs TRBV3-1 (or the pseudogene TRBV3-2) and TRBJ1-5; maybe TRBD1 (6 bases). Per germline, CDR1 LGHDT and CDR2 YNNKEL (reference sequence). The CDR3 totals 14 residues. V was pared by 10 bases and J by 2 bases, with 15 bases between. The CDR3 region is CATNREGGNQPQHF. The CDR3 nucleotides are TGTGCCACGAACAGGGAGGGGGGCAATCAGCCCCAGCATTTT.

The chain combines TRBV7-8 with TRBJ1-1; D ambiguous. Trimming left V 2 bases short and J 0 bases short, with 4 bases between. Germline values: CDR1 SGHVS, CDR2 FQNEAQ. The CDR3 spans 13 residues. CDR3 in amino acids: CASSLSVNTEAFF. CDR3 nucleotides: TGTGCCAGCAGCTTATCAGTGAACACTGAAGCTTTCTTT.

The chain joins TRBV7-8 to TRBJ2-2, with TRBD2 matching 14 bases. The germline V gene encodes CDR1 SGHVS and CDR2 FQNEAQ. V was pared by 3 bases and J by 5 bases, with 2 bases of the junction left unmatched. The CDR3 totals 16 residues. CDR3 sequence: CASSFRTSGRTGELFF. The CDR3 coding sequence is TGTGCCAGCAGCTTTCGGACTAGCGGGAGGACCGGGGAGCTGTTTTTT. The full variable domain, its missing parts supplied by reference TRBV7-8 and TRBJ2-2, is GAGVSQSPRYKVAKRGQDVALRCDPISGHVSLFWYQQALGQGPEFLTYFQNEAQLDKSGLPSDRFFAERPEGSVSTLKIQRTQQEDSAVYLCASSFRTSGRTGELFFGEGSRLTVL.

The rearrangement uses TRBV2 and TRBJ1-2, with 8 positions matching TRBD1. In germline, CDR1 is SNHLY, CDR2 FYNNEI. The CDR3 is 15 residues long. With V trimmed by 6 bases and J by 3 bases, 9 bases remained unmatched. The CDR3 spells CASSRTGPFYYGYTF. DNA of the CDR3: TGTGCCAGCAGCCGGACAGGGCCCTTCTACTATGGCTACACCTTC.

V is TRBV7-2 and J is TRBJ2-7; perhaps TRBD2 as D (6 bases). V was trimmed by 1 base and J by 6 bases, leaving 13 bases between them. This CDR3 spans 14 amino acids. Germline CDR1 and CDR2: SGHTA and FQGNSA. This CDR3 reads CASSLGSGTREQYF. The CDR3 DNA reads as TGTGCCAGCAGCTTAGGGTCAGGGACTCGCGAGCAGTACTTC.

On this clone itself: This specimen includes other DNA sequences encoding the same CDR3. This sequence joins TRBV6-1 and TRBJ1-2; TRBD1 is a possible D gene (5 bases). From germline, CDR1 is MNHNS and CDR2 SASEGT. V gave up 3 bases and J gave up 4 bases, with 9 bases separating them. The length of the CDR3 is 13 residues. The CDR3 region has the DNA TGTGCCAGCAGTGAGGGGGGTGCCTATGGCTACACCTTC. It translates to CASSEGGAYGYTF.

The chain is built from TRBV28 and TRBJ1-1, with 7 nucleotides matching TRBD1. CDR1 and CDR2 (germline): MDHEN, SYDVKM. This CDR3 has 13 amino acids. V trimming: 8 bases; J trimming: 3 bases; junction bases outside the gene matches: 6. In DNA form, the CDR3 reads TGTGCCAGCCTTCCTACAGGGGACACTGAAGCTTTCTTT. The encoded protein is CASLPTGDTEAFF.

The rearrangement joins TRBV6-2 or TRBV6-3 to TRBJ2-5, with D perhaps TRBD2 (5 bases). The V gene's germline CDR1 is MNHEY and CDR2 SVGEGT. The CDR3 is made up of 16 amino acids. V was trimmed by 3 bases and J by 1 base, leaving 15 bases between them. This CDR3 reads CASSYVDGLLQETQYF. CDR3 bases: TGTGCCAGCAGTTATGTGGACGGACTCCTCCAAGAGACCCAGTACTTC.

The chain is built from TRBV24-1 and TRBJ1-4; a weak D match, TRBD1 (5 bases). The CDR3 is made up of 15 amino acids. Germline V CDR1 and CDR2: KGHDR, SFDVKD. The V gene lost 9 bases and the J gene lost 0 bases, with 13 bases spanning the gap. The CDR3 coding sequence is TGTGCCACCCAATTTGACAGCGCAACTAATGAAAAACTGTTTTTT. It translates to CATQFDSATNEKLFF.

The chain carries TRBV18 and TRBJ2-1; 7 bases agree with TRBD2. With V trimmed by 3 bases and J by 6 bases, 8 bases remained unmatched. The length of the CDR3 is 15 residues. Per the germline V gene, CDR1 is KGHSH and CDR2 is LQKENI. For the CDR3, the DNA is TGTGCCAGCTCACCGTCTCTAGCGGCCTTCAATGAGCAGTTCTTC. Amino acids: CASSPSLAAFNEQFF.